This T cell receptor beta chain was identified during a study of blood T cell repertoires in COVID-19 (dated by TCRdb to the early 2020s). Notes on the research overall: Collaborator samples came from the United States, Italy and Spain and covered acute and convalescent phases of COVID-19. The prospective study material was composed of cDNA or gDNA derived from T cells, B-cell-depleted T cells, or PBMCs. Deeply sampled blood TCRbeta repertoires from subjects exposed to, actively infected with, or recovered from COVID-19 were included in the dataset. A freely available public database, intended as a resource for researchers studying the immune response to SARS-CoV-2, is where the repertoires were released. Samples came from the ongoing ImmuneRACE study (first 160 participants) plus 1,254 subjects from 6 global collaborators. Nearly every sample came with metadata listing a de-identified subject ID, COVID-19 status, age in years and sex. Where available, HLA class I and class II types were obtained from metadata supplied by the sample provider rather than from assay-based typing.

What the authors observed across the whole study: How much clinical and demographic metadata was included differed by source and by participant, and the metadata was provided uncurated.

Only a few counts were recorded for this clone. There is no known antigen for this receptor. No per-base quality is available; no much larger clone lies one base away. The immunoSEQ Assay, a bias-controlled multiplex PCR, was used to amplify TCRbeta CDR3 regions from genomic DNA. Processing in the source paper ran as follows. Within the assay, amplification of reference gene primers was used to estimate how many nucleated cells each sample contained. To quantify the absolute abundance of each unique TCRbeta CDR3 rearrangement, sequence reads were collapsed and filtered. For each sample, productive Simpson clonality was calculated by taking the square root of Simpson's diversity index across productive rearrangements. TCRdb took over this immuneACCESS table, retaining in-frame rearrangements with V and J assigned. Such tables are incomplete; in checked studies, under half of the missing clones stem from an unresolved V gene, and the remainder is unexplained. V and J calls and clone size come straight from that table; D and trimming were deduced from the DNA. Across this sample there are 150,000 to 200,000 clones, with about 80% seen only once. About 5.5% of the sample belongs to the ten largest clones.

The CDR3 starts with the cysteine, ends with the phenylalanine, and has 15 residues. Only the CDR3 region is kept as DNA, spanning 45 bases read in frame from base 1. In the germline V gene, CDR1 corresponds to KGHSH and CDR2 to LQKENI. V loses 6 bases, J loses 2 bases, and the germline ends lie 13 bases apart. Enrolling through a virtual design, the prospective study's participants ranged in age from roughly 18 to 100 years and lived across about two dozen United States geographic areas. In the prospective study, cohorts were assigned on the basis of participant-reported clinical history obtained from a screening survey and a study questionnaire. In the prospective study, whole blood, serum and a nasopharyngeal or oropharyngeal swab were collected from each participant by mobile phlebotomists. Over a roughly 2-month period, participants in the prospective study had the option of providing additional blood draws and questionnaires. Blood samples from the prospective study were shipped frozen or at room temperature prior to DNA extraction.

The origin of this receptor is a woman aged 55 to 70 with acute COVID-19. The V and J genes are TRBV18 and TRBJ2-2; perhaps TRBD1 is the D gene, with 6 bases matching. Sequenced: PBMCs or T cells enriched from blood (not recorded which). The sequence in DNA is TGTGCCAGCTCCATCCAGGGGCTTAACACCGGGGAGCTGTTTTTT. This gives the protein CASSIQGLNTGELFF.